Sequencing of this TCR beta chain was carried out in a study of OX40 agonist ivuxolimab in advanced cancers. Study background: Prior anti-PD-1, anti-PD-L1 or anti-CTLA-4 therapy was allowed; approximately 41% had some. Findings and limits, study-wide: Fewer expanded clones were found on average in CD4+ than in CD8+ T cells.

As for this clone: What it binds is unknown.

The data were produced by immunoSEQ multiplex PCR, yet TCRdb's version contains in-frame clones alone and is incomplete. This table holds tens of thousands of clones, under 90% found once. This receptor was taken from an adult with an advanced solid tumor such as melanoma, head and neck, liver or kidney cancer. The material sequenced was CD4+ or CD8+ T cells sorted from blood, taken in a trial of the OX40 agonist ivuxolimab.

DNA of the CDR3: TGTGCCAGCAGTTTTCTCTTAGCGGATAGCACAGATACGCAGTATTTT. Protein sequence: CASSFLLADSTDTQYF. The chain uses TRBV27 and TRBJ2-3; D is perhaps TRBD2 (6 bases). Germline CDR1 reads MNHEY; CDR2 reads SMNVEV (reference sequence). The V and J ends lost 3 bases and 0 bases respectively, with 13 bases between them. The CDR3 has 16 residues.